This T cell receptor (beta chain) was found in a study of tumor-infiltrating lymphocytes in primary liver carcinoma. Study as a whole: Surgeons resected the patients' primary liver carcinomas. Staging placed the tumors at T1-T3 N0M0, and they measured about 4 to 10 cm across. Those enrolled were patients of both sexes, who were aged 30 to 69 years. Whole-study findings and limits: Tumor tissue displayed a significantly greater top-250-clone fraction than blood (p = 0.039).

CDR3 length: 15 residues. After removal of 4 bases from V and 0 bases from J, the junction contained 3 bases not matched to a gene. CDR1 SGHRS and CDR2 YFSETQ come from the germline V gene. The blood RNA (from unsorted whole blood) was obtained, and germline DNA was also extracted. To note about this clonotype: Its antigen is as yet unknown.

Starting material of 400 to 600 ng total RNA yielded TCR beta cDNA via a constant-region primer. TCR beta libraries came from three nested multiplex PCR rounds using slightly modified ARM-PCR. The first two PCR rounds used TRBV1-TRBV30 forward primers with a C-beta reverse primer, 9 to 10 cycles each. MiXCR, applied by TCRdb to the multiplex PCR reads, yields one record per CDR3 protein. Of approximately 300,000 distinct CDR3 sequences listed, roughly 60% were seen once; the top ten hold around 9.5%. The chain joins TRBV5-1 to TRBJ2-2, with 7 bases that match TRBD1. Sequencing input: peripheral blood. This clonotype originated in a man between 40 and 49 years old with primary liver carcinoma and hepatitis B virus infection. CDR3 in DNA: TGCGCCAGCAGCAAGGACAGGACGAACACCGGGGAGCTGTTTTTT. This sequence encodes CASSKDRTNTGELFF.